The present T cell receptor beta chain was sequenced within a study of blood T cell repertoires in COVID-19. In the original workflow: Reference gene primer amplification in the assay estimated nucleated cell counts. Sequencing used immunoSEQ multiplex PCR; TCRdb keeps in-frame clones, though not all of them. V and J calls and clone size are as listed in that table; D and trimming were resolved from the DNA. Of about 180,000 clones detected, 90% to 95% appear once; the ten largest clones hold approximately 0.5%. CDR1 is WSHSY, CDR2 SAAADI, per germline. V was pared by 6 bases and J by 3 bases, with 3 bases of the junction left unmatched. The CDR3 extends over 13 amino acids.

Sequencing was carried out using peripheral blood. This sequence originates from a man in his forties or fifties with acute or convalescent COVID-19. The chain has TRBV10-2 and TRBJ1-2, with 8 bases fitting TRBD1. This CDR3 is CASSLTGDYGYTF. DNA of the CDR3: TGCGCCAGCAGCCTGACAGGGGACTATGGCTACACCTTC.